This T cell receptor beta chain emerged from a study of post-analysis software for immune sequencing data. Overall study: The cohort encompassed relapsing-remitting, secondary progressive and progressive-relapsing multiple sclerosis disease courses. General study points: Patients carried a handful of TRBV segments more frequently than controls did, and TRBV5-6, TRBV5-1 and TRBV20-1 were among them.

Incorporated into the TCR beta cDNA libraries were unique molecular identifiers, which served to reduce PCR and sequencing biases. The T cell input of about 0.95 to 11 million gave about 500,000 cDNA molecules. MiXCR was run by TCRdb on the PCR reads, yielding one entry per CDR3 protein. Found here are 550,000 to 700,000 distinct CDR3 sequences, roughly 47% of them singletons; the top ten hold 1.5% to 2%. This clonotype was counted only a few times. Its antigen is undetermined. With 1 base removed from V and 5 bases from J, the gap between germline ends came to 11 bases. The CDR3 has 14 amino acids. This receptor was taken from a girl aged 5 to 17 with multiple sclerosis. The chain carries TRBV12-3 or TRBV12-4 and TRBJ1-2; D is perhaps TRBD1 (5 bases). Sequencing was done on a sample of blood. In DNA form, the CDR3 reads TGTGCCAGCAGTTTAGGGACTCGGGGGTATGGCTACACCTTC. Protein product: CASSLGTRGYGYTF.